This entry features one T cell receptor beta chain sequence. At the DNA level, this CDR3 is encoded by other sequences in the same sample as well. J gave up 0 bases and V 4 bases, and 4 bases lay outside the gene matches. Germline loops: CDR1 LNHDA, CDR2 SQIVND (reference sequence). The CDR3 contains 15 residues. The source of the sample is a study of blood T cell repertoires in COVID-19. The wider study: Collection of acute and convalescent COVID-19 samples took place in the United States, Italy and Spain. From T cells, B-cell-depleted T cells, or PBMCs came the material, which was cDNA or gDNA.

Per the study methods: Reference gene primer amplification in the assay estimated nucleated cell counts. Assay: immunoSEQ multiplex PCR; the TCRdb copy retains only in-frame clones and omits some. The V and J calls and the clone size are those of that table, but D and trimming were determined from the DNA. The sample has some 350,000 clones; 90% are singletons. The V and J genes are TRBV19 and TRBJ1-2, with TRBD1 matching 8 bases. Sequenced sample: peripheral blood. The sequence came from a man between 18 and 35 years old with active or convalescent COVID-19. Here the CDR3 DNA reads TGTGCCAGTAGTAATACAGGGGGGTCTAACTATGGCTACACCTTC. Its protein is CASSNTGGSNYGYTF.